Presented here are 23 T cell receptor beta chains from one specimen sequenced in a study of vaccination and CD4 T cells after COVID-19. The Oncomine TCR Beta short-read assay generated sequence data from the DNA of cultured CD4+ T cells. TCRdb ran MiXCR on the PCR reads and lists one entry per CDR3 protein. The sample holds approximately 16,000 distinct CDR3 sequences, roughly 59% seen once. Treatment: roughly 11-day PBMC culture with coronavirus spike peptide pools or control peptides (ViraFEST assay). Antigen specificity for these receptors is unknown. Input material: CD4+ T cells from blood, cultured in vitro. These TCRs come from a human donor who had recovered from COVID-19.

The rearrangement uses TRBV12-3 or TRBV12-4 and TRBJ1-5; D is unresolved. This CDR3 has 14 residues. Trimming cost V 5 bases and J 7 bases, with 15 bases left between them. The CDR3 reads CASSPQVVGQPQHF. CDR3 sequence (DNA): TGTGCCAGCAGTCCCCAGGTTGTAGGCCAGCCCCAGCATTTT.

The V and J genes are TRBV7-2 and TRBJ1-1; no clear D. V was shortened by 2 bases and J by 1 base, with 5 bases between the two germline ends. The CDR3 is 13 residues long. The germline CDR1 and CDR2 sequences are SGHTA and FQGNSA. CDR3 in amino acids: CASSLSRNTEAFF. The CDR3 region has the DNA TGTGCCAGCAGCTTATCGCGGAACACTGAAGCTTTCTTT.

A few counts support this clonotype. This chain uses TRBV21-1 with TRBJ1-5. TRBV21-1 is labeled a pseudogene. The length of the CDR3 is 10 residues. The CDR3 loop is CASRDQGGHF. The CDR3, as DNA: TGTGCCAGCCGAGACCAGGGAGGGCATTTT.

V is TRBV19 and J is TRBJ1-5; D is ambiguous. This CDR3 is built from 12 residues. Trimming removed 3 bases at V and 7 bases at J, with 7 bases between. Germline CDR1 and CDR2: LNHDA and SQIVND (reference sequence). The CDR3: CASSISAQPQHF. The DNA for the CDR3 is TGTGCCAGTAGTATCAGTGCACAGCCCCAGCATTTT.

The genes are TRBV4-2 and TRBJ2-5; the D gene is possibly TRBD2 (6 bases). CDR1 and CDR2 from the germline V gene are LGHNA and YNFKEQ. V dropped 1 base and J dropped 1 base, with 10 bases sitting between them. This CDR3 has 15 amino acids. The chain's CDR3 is CASSQGGLPQETQYF. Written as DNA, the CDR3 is TGTGCCAGCAGCCAAGGGGGACTGCCCCAAGAGACCCAGTACTTC.

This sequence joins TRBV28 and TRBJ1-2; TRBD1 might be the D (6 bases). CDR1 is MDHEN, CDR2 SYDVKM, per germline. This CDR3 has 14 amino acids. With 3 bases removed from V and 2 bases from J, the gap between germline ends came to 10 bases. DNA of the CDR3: TGTGCCAGCAGTTTGGAGGGGGTGAACTATGGCTACACCTTC. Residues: CASSLEGVNYGYTF.

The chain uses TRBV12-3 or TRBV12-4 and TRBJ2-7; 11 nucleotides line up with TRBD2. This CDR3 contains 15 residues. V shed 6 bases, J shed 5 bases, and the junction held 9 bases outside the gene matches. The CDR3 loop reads CASRLTSGSFHEQYF. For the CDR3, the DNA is TGTGCCAGCAGACTAACTAGCGGGAGCTTCCACGAGCAGTACTTC.

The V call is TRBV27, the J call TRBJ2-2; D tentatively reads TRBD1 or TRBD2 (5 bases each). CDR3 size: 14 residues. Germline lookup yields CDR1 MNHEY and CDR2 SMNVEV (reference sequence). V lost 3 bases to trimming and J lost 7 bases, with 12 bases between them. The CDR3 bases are TGTGCCAGCAGTTTCTCGGGGCCCCACGGGGAGCTGTTTTTT. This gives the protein CASSFSGPHGELFF.

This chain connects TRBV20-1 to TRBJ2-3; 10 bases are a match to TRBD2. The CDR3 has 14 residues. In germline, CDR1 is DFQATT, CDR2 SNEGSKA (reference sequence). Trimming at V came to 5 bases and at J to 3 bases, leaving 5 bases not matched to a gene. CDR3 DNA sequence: TGCAGTGCTCCCCCTAGCGGGAGTACAGATACGCAGTATTTT. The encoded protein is CSAPPSGSTDTQYF.

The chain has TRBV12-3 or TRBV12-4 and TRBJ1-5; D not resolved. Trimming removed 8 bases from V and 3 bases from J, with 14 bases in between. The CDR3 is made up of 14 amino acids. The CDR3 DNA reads TGTGCCAGCCACTACGGGGAACACAATCAGCCCCAGCATTTT. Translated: CASHYGEHNQPQHF.

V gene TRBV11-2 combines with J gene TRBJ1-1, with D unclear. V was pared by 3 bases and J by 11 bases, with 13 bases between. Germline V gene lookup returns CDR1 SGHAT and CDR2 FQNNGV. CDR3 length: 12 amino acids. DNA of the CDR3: TGTGCCAGCAGCTTTGATTATGGTGAGGCTTTCTTT. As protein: CASSFDYGEAFF.

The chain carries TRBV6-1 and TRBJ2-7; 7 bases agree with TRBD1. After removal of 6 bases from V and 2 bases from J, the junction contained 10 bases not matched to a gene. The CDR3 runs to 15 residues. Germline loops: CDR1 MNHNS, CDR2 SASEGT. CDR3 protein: CASRREGAQTYEQYF. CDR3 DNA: TGTGCCAGCAGAAGAGAGGGGGCTCAAACCTACGAGCAGTACTTC.

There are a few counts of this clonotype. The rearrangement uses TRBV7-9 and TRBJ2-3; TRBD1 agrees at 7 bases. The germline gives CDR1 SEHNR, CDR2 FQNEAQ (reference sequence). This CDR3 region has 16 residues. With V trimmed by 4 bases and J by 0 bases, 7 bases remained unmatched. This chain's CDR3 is CASSSGEGQSTDTQYF. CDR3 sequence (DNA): TGTGCCAGCAGCTCCGGAGAGGGACAGAGCACAGATACGCAGTATTTT.

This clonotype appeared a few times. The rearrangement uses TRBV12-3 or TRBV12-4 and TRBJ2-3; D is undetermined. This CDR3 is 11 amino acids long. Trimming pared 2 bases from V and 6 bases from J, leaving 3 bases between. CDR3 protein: CASSLLDTQYF. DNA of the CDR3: TGTGCCAGCAGTTTATTGGATACGCAGTATTTT.

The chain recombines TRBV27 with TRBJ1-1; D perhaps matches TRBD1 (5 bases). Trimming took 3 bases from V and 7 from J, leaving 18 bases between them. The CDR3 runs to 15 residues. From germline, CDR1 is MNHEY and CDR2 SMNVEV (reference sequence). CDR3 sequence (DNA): TGTGCCAGCAGTTTTTTGGGGCAAGGGGACCGTGAAGCTTTCTTT. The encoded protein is CASSFLGQGDREAFF.

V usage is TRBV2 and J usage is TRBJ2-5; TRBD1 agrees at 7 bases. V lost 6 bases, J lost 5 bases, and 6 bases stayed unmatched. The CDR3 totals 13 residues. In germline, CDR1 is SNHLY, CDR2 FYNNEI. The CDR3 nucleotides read TGTGCCAGCAGCATACAGGGGTGGGAGACCCAGTACTTC. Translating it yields CASSIQGWETQYF.

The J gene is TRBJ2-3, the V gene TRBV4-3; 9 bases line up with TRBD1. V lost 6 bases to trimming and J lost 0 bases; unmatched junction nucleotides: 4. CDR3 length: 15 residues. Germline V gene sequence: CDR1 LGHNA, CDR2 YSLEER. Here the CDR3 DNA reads TGCGCCAGCAGGGGACAGGGCACTAGCACAGATACGCAGTATTTT. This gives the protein CASRGQGTSTDTQYF.

CDR3: CASRGSRAGGWDTQYF. The CDR3 DNA sequence: TGTGCCAGCAGAGGATCCCGGGCGGGAGGATGGGATACGCAGTATTTT. The genes are TRBV6-1 and TRBJ2-3; 8 bases are a match to TRBD2. This CDR3 region has 16 residues. V was clipped by 6 bases and J by 6 bases; unmatched bases: 14. CDR1 is MNHNS and CDR2 is SASEGT in the germline V gene.

CDR3 sequence (DNA): TGTGCCAGCAGTTTATGGGATGAGCAGTTCTTC. It encodes CASSLWDEQFF. The V gene is TRBV27, the J gene TRBJ2-1; no clear D. V lost 1 base and J 8 bases, leaving 3 bases between the germline ends. In germline, CDR1 is MNHEY, CDR2 SMNVEV (reference sequence). This CDR3 spans 11 amino acids.

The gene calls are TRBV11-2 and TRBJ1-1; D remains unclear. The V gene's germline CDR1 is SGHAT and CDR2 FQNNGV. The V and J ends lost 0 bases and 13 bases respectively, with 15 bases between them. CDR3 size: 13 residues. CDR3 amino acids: CASSLEEGTADFF. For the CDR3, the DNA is TGTGCCAGCAGCTTAGAAGAGGGCACGGCAGATTTCTTT.

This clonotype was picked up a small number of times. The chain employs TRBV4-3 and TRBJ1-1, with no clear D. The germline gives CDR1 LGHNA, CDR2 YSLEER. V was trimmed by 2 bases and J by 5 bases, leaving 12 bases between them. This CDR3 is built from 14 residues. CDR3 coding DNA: TGCGCCAGCAGCCAAAGGGAGGGTGGGACTGAAGCTTTCTTT. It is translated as CASSQREGGTEAFF.

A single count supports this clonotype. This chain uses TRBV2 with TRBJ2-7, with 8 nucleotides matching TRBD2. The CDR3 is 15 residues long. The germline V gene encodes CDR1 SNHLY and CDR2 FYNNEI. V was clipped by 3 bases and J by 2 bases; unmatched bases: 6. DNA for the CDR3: TGTGCCAGCAGTGAGGGCGGGGGGACCCCCTACGAGCAGTACTTC. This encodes CASSEGGGTPYEQYF.

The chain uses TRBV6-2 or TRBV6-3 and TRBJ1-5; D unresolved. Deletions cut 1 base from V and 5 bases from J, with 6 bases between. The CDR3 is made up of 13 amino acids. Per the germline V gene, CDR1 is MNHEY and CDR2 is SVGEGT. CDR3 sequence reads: CASSYWTDQPQHF. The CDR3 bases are TGTGCCAGCAGTTACTGGACGGATCAGCCCCAGCATTTT.